This entry is about one TCR beta chain. Its antigen is undetermined. The entry originates in a study of cytomegalovirus exposure and HLA in healthy donors. Findings and limits, study-wide: It was reportedly the case that the classifier diagnosed cytomegalovirus status with high specificity and sensitivity.

Amplification used 60 Vbeta primers and 13 Jbeta primers. Data came from immunoSEQ multiplex PCR; TCRdb stores just in-frame clones and leaves some out. The sample has approximately 80,000 clones; over 60% are singletons. The CDR3 consists of 12 residues. CDR1 is GTSNPN, CDR2 SVGIG, per germline (reference sequence). V lost 3 bases and J lost 3, with 8 bases in between. Sequenced input: PBMCs. This clonotype was obtained from a man aged 60 to 69 in good health and CMV-seronegative. The chain has TRBV30 and TRBJ1-1, with D possibly matching TRBD1 (6 bases). The CDR3 sequence is CAWRDRDTEAFF. In DNA, the CDR3 is TGTGCCTGGAGGGACAGAGACACTGAAGCTTTCTTT.